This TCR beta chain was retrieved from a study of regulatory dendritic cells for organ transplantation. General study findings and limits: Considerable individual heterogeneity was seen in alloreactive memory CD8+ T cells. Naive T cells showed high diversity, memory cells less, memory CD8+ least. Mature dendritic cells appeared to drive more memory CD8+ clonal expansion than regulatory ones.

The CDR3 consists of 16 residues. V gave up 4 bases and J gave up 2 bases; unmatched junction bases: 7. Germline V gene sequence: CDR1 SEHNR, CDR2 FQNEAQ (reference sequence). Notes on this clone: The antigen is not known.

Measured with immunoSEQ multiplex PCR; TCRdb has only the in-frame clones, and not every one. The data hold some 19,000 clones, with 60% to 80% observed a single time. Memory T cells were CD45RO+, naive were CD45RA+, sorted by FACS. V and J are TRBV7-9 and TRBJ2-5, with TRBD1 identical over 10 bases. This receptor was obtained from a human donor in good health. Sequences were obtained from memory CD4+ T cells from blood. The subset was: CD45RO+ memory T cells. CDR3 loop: CASSSYRDRGQETQYF. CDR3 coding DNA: TGTGCCAGCAGCTCATACCGGGACAGGGGTCAAGAGACCCAGTACTTC.